This paragraph covers one T cell receptor (beta chain) sequence. Antigen unknown. Free of recent acute infections or vaccinations, the donors were healthy HIV-negative adults. This entry is derived from a study of shared clonotypes between healthy human individuals. Deep level was the assay's run setting. Assay used: immunoSEQ multiplex PCR; TCRdb lists only in-frame clones, some missing. The sample records 1.4 million to 1.5 million clones, around 95% being singletons. Findings and limits, study-wide: Depth of sequencing was expected to influence donor clonotype sharing. Across subsets, estimated richness was generally greater for naive than for memory populations.

Germline lookup yields CDR1 SGHRS and CDR2 YFSETQ. This CDR3 is built from 17 residues. With V trimmed by 0 bases and J by 5 bases, 8 bases remained unmatched. Sequencing was done on a sample of naive CD4+ T cells sorted from blood. Specified subset: CD45RA+ positively selected. The sequence came from a man aged 25-40 years in good health. The gene calls are TRBV5-1 and TRBJ2-1; 10 bases match TRBD1. The CDR3 sequence: CASSLAFGTGAHNEQFF. The CDR3 nucleotides read TGCGCCAGCAGCTTGGCGTTTGGGACAGGGGCGCACAATGAGCAGTTCTTC.